The rows below give T cell receptor beta chains drawn from one sample of a study of early T cells in non-severe SARS-CoV-2 infection. MiXCR, applied by TCRdb to the 5' RACE reads, yields one record per CDR3 protein. The sample has approximately 50,000 distinct CDR3 sequences; about 9.3% are singletons. What was sequenced was whole blood. These receptors were obtained from an adult who was a healthcare worker with PCR-confirmed SARS-CoV-2 infection or an uninfected control (not recorded which). Both conserved end residues are part of each CDR3. The D gene is left open where the match is weak. Clone sizes are given selectively: once, few, many, or a class where the clone is expanded.

J gene,V gene,CDR3 length,clone size,D gene,CDR3 DNA,CDR3 protein
TRBJ1-5,TRBV3-1,15,many,NA,TGTGCCAGCAGCCCTGGGTTGAGGGAGGGTCAGCCCCAGCATTTT,CASSPGLREGQPQHF
TRBJ2-3,TRBV12-3/TRBV12-4,16,many,TRBD1,TGTGCCAGCAGTCTACAGGGGGCGGCGCGCACAGATACGCAGTATTTT,CASSLQGAARTDTQYF
TRBJ1-5,TRBV6-2/TRBV6-3,13,NA,TRBD1,TGTGCCAGCAGTTCAGGGGGCCATCAGCCCCAGCATTTT,CASSSGGHQPQHF
TRBJ2-2,TRBV5-4,19,few,NA,TGTGCCAGCAGCCAATTATTTAGGGGGAAAGCGGCGAACACCGGGGAGCTGTTTTTT,CASSQLFRGKAANTGELFF
TRBJ2-1,TRBV20-1,16,NA,TRBD2,TGCAGTGCTAGAGAACCTAGCGGGCACTCCTACAATGAGCAGTTCTTC,CSAREPSGHSYNEQFF
TRBJ2-1,TRBV2,15,few,TRBD2,TGTGCCAGCAGTGAACCTAGCGGGATAAGGGATGAGCAGTTCTTC,CASSEPSGIRDEQFF
TRBJ2-1,TRBV29-1,12,NA,NA,TGCAGCGTTTCGCGGGTCGGAGAGTTTTTAGTCTTC,CSVSRVGEFLVF
TRBJ2-5,TRBV5-4,15,few,NA,TGTGCCAGCAGCTCCCCGGGACGCGCCCAAGAGACCCAGTACTTC,CASSSPGRAQETQYF
TRBJ2-5,TRBV9,15,many,NA,TGTGCCAGCAGCGTAGCTGAGCGTAACCAAGAGACCCAGTACTTC,CASSVAERNQETQYF
TRBJ2-2,TRBV30,15,many,NA,TGTGCCTGGAGTGTACACGGAGACAACACCGGGGAGCTGTTTTTT,CAWSVHGDNTGELFF
TRBJ2-2,TRBV11-2,15,NA,NA,TGTGCCAGCAGCTTAAGGGGGTTCCCCAACGGGGAGCTGTTTTTT,CASSLRGFPNGELFF
TRBJ2-2,TRBV7-9,17,many,TRBD1,TGTGCCAGCAGCCTACCCGGACAGGCCTCGAACACCGGGGAGCTGTTTTTT,CASSLPGQASNTGELFF
TRBJ2-7,TRBV5-1,16,many,TRBD2,TGCGCCAGCAGCTTGGCAACTAGCGGGTTTACCTACGAGCAGTACTTC,CASSLATSGFTYEQYF
TRBJ1-4,TRBV10-2,11,NA,NA,TGCGCCAGCAGTGAAGGAGAAAAACTGTTTTTT,CASSEGEKLFF
TRBJ2-1,TRBV5-1,15,many,TRBD2,TGCGCCAGCAGCTTGGAACCGGGAGGATACAATGAGCAGTTCTTC,CASSLEPGGYNEQFF
TRBJ2-1,TRBV24-1,18,many,NA,TGTGCCACCAGTGATTTGCGGAGGGACAATCTTGAGTCCAATGAGCAGTTCTTC,CATSDLRRDNLESNEQFF
TRBJ2-5,TRBV20-1,13,many,TRBD2,TGCAGTGAGGTACTAGCGGTACCAGAGACCCAGTACTTC,CSEVLAVPETQYF
TRBJ2-1,TRBV7-2,14,NA,TRBD2,TGTGCCAGCAGCTATGGACTAGCCTACAATGAGCAGTTCTTC,CASSYGLAYNEQFF
TRBJ1-2,TRBV29-1,13,many,NA,TGCAGCGCCGCATTGGGAGCAAACTATGGCTACACCTTC,CSAALGANYGYTF
TRBJ2-7,TRBV20-1,15,many,TRBD1,TGCAGTGCAAGCACGACTGGACAGGGACGCTACGAGCAGTACTTC,CSASTTGQGRYEQYF
TRBJ2-7,TRBV5-1,13,NA,NA,TGCGCCAGCAGCTCGCAGGGGGGCTACGAGCAGTACTTC,CASSSQGGYEQYF
TRBJ2-2,TRBV18,16,many,NA,TGTGCCAGCTCACCACAGACCCCTTTTAACACCGGGGAGCTGTTTTTT,CASSPQTPFNTGELFF
TRBJ2-3,TRBV7-9,16,NA,NA,TGTGCCAGCTCCCCCTCGGCTCGTAGTCACACAGATACGCAGTATTTT,CASSPSARSHTDTQYF
TRBJ1-2,TRBV6-5,14,NA,NA,TGTGCCACCTCACGGACGGACCCTAACTATGGCTACACCTTC,CATSRTDPNYGYTF
TRBJ2-7,TRBV2,13,many,NA,TGTGCCAGCAGTGTAATTCGGGGACCTGAGCAGTACTTC,CASSVIRGPEQYF
TRBJ2-5,TRBV7-9,11,many,NA,TGTGCCAGCAGCTTTCAAGAGACCCAGTACTTC,CASSFQETQYF
TRBJ2-5,TRBV28,14,once,NA,TGTGCCAGCAGCCCTGGCCGGACTAAAGAGACCCAGTACTTC,CASSPGRTKETQYF
TRBJ2-1,TRBV28,17,many,TRBD1,TGTGCCAGCAGTGGAGGACAGGGTATGAGGTTTGGCAATGAGCAGTTCTTC,CASSGGQGMRFGNEQFF
TRBJ2-3,TRBV2,12,many,NA,TGTGCCAGCGGAGTCAGGGCAGATACGCAGTATTTT,CASGVRADTQYF
TRBJ1-1,TRBV5-6,14,NA,TRBD1,TGTGCCAGCAGCTTGGTGACAGGGGGCACTGAAGCTTTCTTT,CASSLVTGGTEAFF
TRBJ2-1,TRBV7-9,14,many,NA,TGTGCCAGTAGGGCTCGGCACCCAGAAAATGAGCAGTTCTTC,CASRARHPENEQFF
TRBJ1-3,TRBV7-2,14,many,NA,TGTGCCAGCAGCTTATTAGTCTCTGGAAACACCATATATTTT,CASSLLVSGNTIYF
TRBJ1-5,TRBV28,15,NA,NA,TGTGCCAGCAGCCCGGGGGGGGCGCGAATTCAGCCCCAGCATTTT,CASSPGGARIQPQHF
TRBJ1-5,TRBV20-1,14,few,NA,TGCAGTGCTAGAGGCACTAATAGCAATCAGCCCCAGCATTTT,CSARGTNSNQPQHF
TRBJ2-7,TRBV2,15,few,TRBD2,TGTGCCAGCAGTATAGCGGGAGGGCCGGTCGTCGAGCAGTACTTC,CASSIAGGPVVEQYF
TRBJ1-5,TRBV7-2,15,many,NA,TGTGCCAGCAGCTTACGAGGGGCGGGGAATCAGCCCCAGCATTTT,CASSLRGAGNQPQHF
TRBJ2-7,TRBV28,15,few,NA,TGTGCCAGCAGTGGCCCCAGGGGACCCTCCTACGAGCAGTACTTC,CASSGPRGPSYEQYF
TRBJ2-1,TRBV7-2,15,NA,NA,TGTGCCAGCAGCCCCCGAGGAGGGATACTCAATGAGCAGTTCTTC,CASSPRGGILNEQFF
TRBJ2-1,TRBV7-2,15,many,TRBD2,TGTGCCAGCAGCACTAGCGGGAGCTCGTACAATGAGCAGTTCTTC,CASSTSGSSYNEQFF
TRBJ1-2,TRBV4-3,14,many,TRBD1,TGCGCCAGCAGCCTCGGACAGGGCGAATATGGCTACACCTTC,CASSLGQGEYGYTF
TRBJ2-3,TRBV4-1,13,many,NA,TGCGCCAGCACCCACGAACAGGCCGATACGCAGTATTTT,CASTHEQADTQYF
TRBJ2-3,TRBV6-1,13,few,TRBD2,TGTGCCAGCCGAGTAGCGGGACCAGATACGCAGTATTTT,CASRVAGPDTQYF
TRBJ2-1,TRBV4-2,15,many,TRBD2,TGTGCCAGCAGCCCGGGACTAGCGGGAGCTAATGAGCAGTTCTTC,CASSPGLAGANEQFF
TRBJ1-4,TRBV7-9,15,NA,NA,TGTGCCAGCAGCCTACTTAGACAGACTAATGAAAAACTGTTTTTT,CASSLLRQTNEKLFF
TRBJ1-4,TRBV27,18,many,TRBD1,TGTGCCAGCAGTTTAAAGGGACAGGGGTTTCGTACTAATGAAAAACTGTTTTTT,CASSLKGQGFRTNEKLFF
TRBJ2-1,TRBV5-1,19,many,TRBD2,TGCGCCAGCAGCCTAGCTAATAGCGGGAGGGCGCCTTTAATTAATGAGCAGTTCTTC,CASSLANSGRAPLINEQFF